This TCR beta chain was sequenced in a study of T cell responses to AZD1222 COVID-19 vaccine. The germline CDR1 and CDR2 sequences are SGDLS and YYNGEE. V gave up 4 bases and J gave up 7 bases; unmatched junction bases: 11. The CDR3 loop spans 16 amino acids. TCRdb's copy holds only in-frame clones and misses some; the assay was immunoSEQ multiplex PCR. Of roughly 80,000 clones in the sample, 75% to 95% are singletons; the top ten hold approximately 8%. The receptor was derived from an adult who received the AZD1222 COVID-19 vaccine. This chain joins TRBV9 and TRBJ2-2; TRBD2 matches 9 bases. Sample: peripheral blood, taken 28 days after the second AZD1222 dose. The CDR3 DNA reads TGTGCCAGCAGCCCTCGGATAGCGGGAGATCTCGGGGAGCTGTTTTTT. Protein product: CASSPRIAGDLGELFF.